This T cell receptor (beta chain) originates from a study of neurological immune-mediated disorders. Sequencing runs each yielded over 160 million TCR-beta sequences from 15-18 subjects. TCRdb reprocessed the 5' RACE reads with MiXCR, giving one entry per CDR3 protein. The sample contains about 16,000 distinct CDR3 sequences, approximately 21% of which appear only once. Germline V gene lookup returns CDR1 SGHAT and CDR2 FQNNGV. The CDR3 is made up of 16 amino acids. The trim removed 4 bases at V and 0 bases at J, leaving 5 bases unmatched. General observations from the study: The highest TCR clonal expansion occurred in HTLV-1-associated myelopathy; multiple sclerosis fell below healthy controls.

This clonotype was counted at least ten times. Antigen: not known. The material sequenced was PBMCs. The receptor was derived from a man aged 45-60 years in good health. The chain links TRBV11-2 to TRBJ2-4, with 8 bases fitting TRBD1. The CDR3 sequence: CASSSGQVLAKNIQYF. The DNA of the CDR3 is TGTGCCAGCAGCTCGGGACAGGTATTAGCCAAAAACATTCAGTACTTC.